This TCR beta chain was captured in a study of cytomegalovirus exposure and HLA in healthy donors. With 60 Vbeta and 13 Jbeta primers, the PCR was carried out. Data came from immunoSEQ multiplex PCR; TCRdb stores just in-frame clones and leaves some out. Altogether 180,000 or so clones are present, 60% to 80% being singletons, with the ten largest covering over 12%. The CDR3 length is 15 residues. Germline V lookup: CDR1 MNHEY, CDR2 SMNVEV (reference sequence). Deletions cut 2 bases from V and 0 bases from J, with 10 bases between. Material: PBMCs. The TCR comes from a man aged 50 to 59 in good health and CMV-seropositive. This chain joins TRBV27 and TRBJ1-1; D ambiguous. In DNA, the CDR3 is TGTGCCAGCAGTTTAAATGGAGGGTTGAACACTGAAGCTTTCTTT. It codes for CASSLNGGLNTEAFF.